The 4 T cell receptor beta chains below come from one sample, sequenced in a study of beta chain features in type 1 diabetes. The authors reverse transcribed all of the isolated RNA, so sequencing captured expressed TCRB transcripts. Sequencing was performed with immunoSEQ multiplex PCR; in TCRdb, only in-frame clones are kept and a portion is missing. Here the sample spans about 340,000 clones, 8% being singletons. Sequenced sample: central memory CD4+ T cells from blood. The receptors were gathered from a young woman in good health.

This clone was observed many times. V gene TRBV7-9 combines with J gene TRBJ2-7, with a tentative D call TRBD1 (6 bases). The CDR3 sequence is 14 residues long. Germline CDR1 and CDR2: SEHNR and FQNEAQ (reference sequence). V lost 4 bases to trimming and J lost 6 bases, with 16 bases between them. CDR3 DNA: TGTGCCAGCAGCTCGGACAGCCCCCGGGCCGAGCAGTACTTC. It codes for CASSSDSPRAEQYF.

In its sample, this clone was seen a few times. V gene TRBV2 combines with J gene TRBJ2-6; no reliable D call. The CDR3 extends over 15 amino acids. Trimming removed 0 bases from V and 4 bases from J, with 7 bases in between. Germline-derived CDR1 and CDR2 are SNHLY and FYNNEI. The CDR3 nucleotides are TGTGCCAGCAGTGAAGCGGGGTCCGGGGCCAACGTCCTGACTTTC. The encoded protein is CASSEAGSGANVLTF. Full variable domain (remainder filled in from reference TRBV2 and TRBJ2-6): EPEVTQTPSHQVTQMGQEVILRCVPISNHLYFYWYRQILGQKVEFLVSFYNNEISEKSEIFDDQFSVERPDGSNFTLKIRSTKLEDSAMYFCASSEAGSGANVLTFGAGSRLTVL.

This clone has at least ten counts. The chain employs TRBV28 and TRBJ2-7; tentative D call: TRBD1 (5 bases). Trimming took off 10 bases at V and 2 bases at J, with 12 bases between the two ends. This CDR3 comprises 12 residues. The germline CDR1 and CDR2 sequences are MDHEN and SYDVKM. The CDR3 loop reads CAIKTAPYEQYF. CDR3 in DNA: TGTGCCATCAAGACAGCCCCCTACGAGCAGTACTTC.

This clone has at least ten counts. This rearrangement joins TRBV19 to TRBJ2-7; D is ambiguous. Between the trimmed V and J ends, which lost 5 bases and 0 bases, there was a span of 11 bases. Germline-derived CDR1 and CDR2 are LNHDA and SQIVND (reference sequence). The CDR3 is 14 residues long. CDR3 nucleotide sequence: TGTGCCAGTAGTCTACAGAGCAGCTCCTACGAGCAGTACTTC. Translating it yields CASSLQSSSYEQYF. The full variable domain, its missing parts supplied by reference TRBV19 and TRBJ2-7, is DGGITQSPKYLFRKEGQNVTLSCEQNLNHDAMYWYRQDPGQGLRLIYYSQIVNDFQKGDIAEGYSVSREKKESFPLTVTSAQKNPTAFYLCASSLQSSSYEQYFGPGTRLTVT.